This TCR beta chain originates from a study of OX40 agonist ivuxolimab in advanced cancers. This CDR3 spans 14 amino acids. Germline V lookup: CDR1 MGHRA, CDR2 YSYEKL. The ends were cut back, 0 bases at V and 10 bases at J, with 13 bases in the middle. Assay used: immunoSEQ multiplex PCR; TCRdb lists only in-frame clones, some missing. Among some 64,000 clones listed, about 88% were seen once. The rearrangement joins TRBV4-1 to TRBJ1-5; D not certain. This specimen was CD4+ or CD8+ T cells sorted from blood, taken in a trial of the OX40 agonist ivuxolimab. The TCR originated in an adult with an advanced solid tumor such as melanoma, head and neck, liver or kidney cancer. This CDR3 reads CASSQDAQADPQHF. The CDR3 DNA follows: TGCGCCAGCAGCCAAGATGCACAAGCCGACCCCCAGCATTTT.